The clone carrying this T cell receptor beta chain was seen just once. The antigen remains undetermined. This sample was included in a study of shared clonotypes between healthy human individuals. On the study more broadly: Donors, aged 18 to 49, were a couple of women and a few men.

The assay was immunoSEQ multiplex PCR, and TCRdb's table has in-frame clones only and misses some. Here the sample spans roughly 550,000 clones, over 95% being singletons. CD8 cells classed as naive were CD45RO-negative and positively selected for CCR7, excluding terminally differentiated effector memory CD45RA+ cells. Study observations and caveats: Non-shared clonotypes were found to have lower generation probabilities than the clonotypes that were shared by all four of the sorted-subset donors.

Germline V gene sequence: CDR1 SGHNT, CDR2 YYREEE (reference sequence). V shed 6 bases, J shed 4 bases, and the junction held 8 bases outside the gene matches. The CDR3 runs 15 residues. Sequenced sample: naive CD8+ T cells sorted from blood. The TCR was taken from a woman aged 25 to 39 in good health. The chain uses TRBV5-4 and TRBJ2-3, with 10 nucleotides matching TRBD2. CDR3 DNA sequence: TGTGCCAGCAACGTAGCGGGAGGTGTCTCAGATACGCAGTATTTT. Translation: CASNVAGGVSDTQYF.